This TCR beta chain stems from a study of blood T cell repertoires in COVID-19 (dated by TCRdb to about 2020). The study in broad terms: Samples covering the acute and convalescent phases of COVID-19 were provided by collaborators in the United States, Italy and Spain. Deeply sampled blood TCRbeta repertoires from subjects exposed to, actively infected with, or recovered from COVID-19 were included in the dataset. Nearly every sample came with metadata listing a de-identified subject ID, COVID-19 status, age in years and sex. The repertoires were released in a freely available public database intended as a resource for research on the immune response to SARS-CoV-2. The samples were drawn from two sources: the first 160 participants of the ongoing ImmuneRACE study, and 1,000 to 1,500 subjects contributed by 6 global collaborators. The material from the prospective study consisted of cDNA or gDNA derived from T cells, B-cell-depleted T cells, or PBMCs. Where HLA class I and class II types were available, the types were taken from metadata supplied by the sample provider, not from assay-based typing.

Of note for this clone: This clone's antigen is unknown. It has no much larger one-base neighbor in the sample; base qualities were not kept.

TCRbeta CDR3 regions were amplified from genomic DNA by means of the immunoSEQ Assay, a bias-controlled multiplex PCR. On the authors' methods: The number of nucleated cells in each sample was estimated from the amplification of reference gene primers within the assay. To quantify the absolute abundance of each unique TCRbeta CDR3 rearrangement, sequence reads were collapsed and filtered. For each sample, productive Simpson clonality was calculated by taking the square root of Simpson's diversity index across productive rearrangements. Sourced from immuneACCESS, this table was stored by TCRdb with only in-frame sequences that have V and J called. A share of the clones is absent; for the studies checked, an unresolved V gene accounts for under half, and the remainder has no known explanation. Clonal size and the V and J genes are those of that table, whereas D and trimming came from the DNA. Across this sample there are more than 400,000 clones, with about nine tenths seen only once. The top ten clonotypes cover about 0.63% of the sample.

Broad study findings and their caveats: Clinical and demographic metadata were provided uncurated, with the amount varying by source and participant.

Enrolling through a virtual design, the prospective study's participants ranged in age from roughly 18 to 95 years and lived across 24 United States geographic areas. To assign participants to cohorts, the prospective study relied on clinical history that participants themselves reported in a screening survey and a study questionnaire. For ImmuneRACE Cohort 3, a participant was defined as recovered based on two consecutive negative NP/OP PCR tests, clearance by a healthcare professional, or resolution of symptoms. Mobile phlebotomists in the prospective study collected whole blood, serum and a nasopharyngeal or oropharyngeal swab from every participant. Over a roughly 2-month period, participants in the prospective study had the option of providing additional blood draws and questionnaires. Before DNA extraction, prospective study blood samples were shipped either frozen or at room temperature.

Taken from cysteine to phenylalanine, the CDR3 has 17 residues. Only CDR3 DNA remains: 51 bases, in frame from the first base. The receptor was isolated from a man aged 18 to 29 who had recovered from COVID-19. The V gene is TRBV21-1 and the J gene is TRBJ2-2; the tabulated D call, TRBD2, remains unverified against the DNA. TRBV21-1 is designated a pseudogene. Sequenced: PBMCs or T cells enriched from blood (not recorded which). The CDR3 reads CASSPPSLRRKPGELFF. The nucleotide sequence is given as TGTGCCAGCAGCCCACCTTCTTTGCGCCGTAAACCCGGGGAGCTGTTTTTT.